Listed below are T cell receptor beta chains from one sample, sequenced in a study of OX40 agonist ivuxolimab in advanced cancers. Method: immunoSEQ multiplex PCR; TCRdb's copy keeps in-frame clones and lacks some. The sample has tens of thousands of clones, more than 70% seen once. This sample comprised CD4+ or CD8+ T cells sorted from blood, obtained in a trial of the OX40 agonist ivuxolimab. These receptors all come from an adult with an advanced solid tumor such as melanoma, head and neck, liver or kidney cancer. The CDR3 runs from the conserved cysteine through the conserved F or W. The order of the fields is J gene, CDR3 length, V gene, CDR3 protein.

TRBJ2-7 12 TRBV7-8 CASSLVAGEQYF
TRBJ1-3 14 TRBV30 CAWSPQGPGNTIYF
TRBJ2-3 14 TRBV28 CASIAGGTTDTQYF
TRBJ2-2 16 TRBV5-4 CASSLRTGGITGELFF
TRBJ1-2 13 TRBV30 CAWSTLSGNGYTF
TRBJ1-4 14 TRBV7-2 CASSSGQPGEKLFF
TRBJ2-7 14 TRBV10-3 CAISEDRGPYEQYF
TRBJ1-5 15 TRBV6-5 CASSREGVGNQPQHF
TRBJ1-2 15 TRBV5-1 CASSGQGAFNYGYTF
TRBJ1-1 15 TRBV5-1 CASGDGGIMNTEAFF
TRBJ2-7 13 TRBV6-5 CASRKTGFYEQYF
TRBJ1-3 14 TRBV6-6 CASSYAQGGNTIYF
TRBJ2-3 18 TRBV5-6 CASSDQYFQRERSDTQYF
TRBJ1-1 13 TRBV6-5 CASSKYMNTEAFF
TRBJ1-6 13 TRBV30 CAWSVQGGSPLHF
TRBJ1-3 15 TRBV19 CASRLGGAAANTIYF
TRBJ1-5 15 TRBV30 CAWSAGGLVFQPQHF
TRBJ1-1 15 TRBV7-2 CASSLRPGSNTEAFF
TRBJ2-7 15 TRBV7-3 CASSRTGGSAYEQYF
TRBJ2-7 14 TRBV6-6 CASSTDRDRYEQYF
TRBJ2-2 14 TRBV19 CASSIQGNTGELFF
TRBJ1-3 14 TRBV6-5 CASRSFGSGNTIYF
TRBJ1-5 14 TRBV30 CAWSVGRENQPQHF
TRBJ1-1 13 TRBV6-5 CASSVTWGSEAFF